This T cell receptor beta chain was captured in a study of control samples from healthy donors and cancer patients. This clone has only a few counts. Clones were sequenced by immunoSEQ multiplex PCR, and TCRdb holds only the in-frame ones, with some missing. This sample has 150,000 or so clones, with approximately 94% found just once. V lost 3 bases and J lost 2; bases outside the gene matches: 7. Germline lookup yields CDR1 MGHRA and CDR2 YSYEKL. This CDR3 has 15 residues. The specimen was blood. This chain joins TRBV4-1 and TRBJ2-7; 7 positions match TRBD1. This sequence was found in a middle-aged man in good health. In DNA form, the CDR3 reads TGCGCCAGCAGCCATGCCCTGGACAGGACCTACGAGCAGTACTTC. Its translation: CASSHALDRTYEQYF.